Listed below are T cell receptor beta chains from one sample, sequenced in a study of early T cells in non-severe SARS-CoV-2 infection. TCRdb re-called the 5' RACE reads through MiXCR, storing one row per CDR3 protein. Here the sample spans roughly 86,000 distinct CDR3 sequences, approximately 15% being singletons. The material sequenced was whole blood. The receptors shown here come from an adult who was a healthcare worker with PCR-confirmed SARS-CoV-2 infection or an uninfected control (not recorded which). Each CDR3 is given with its conserved first and last residue. A D gene is named only where the DNA matches it firmly. Not all rows give a size; the values are once, few, many and, for expanded clones, a class.

abundance	v_gene	d_gene	j_gene	CDR3nt	CDR3aa
NA	TRBV29-1	NA	TRBJ2-2	TGCAGCGTTAAACAGCTCACCGGGGAGCTGTTTTTT	CSVKQLTGELFF
NA	TRBV29-1	TRBD2	TRBJ2-1	TGCAGCGTTTCGCGGGGGGCAGTGGTGAATGAGCAGTTCTTC	CSVSRGAVVNEQFF
NA	TRBV5-1	NA	TRBJ2-1	TGCGCCAGCAGCTTGGTTGTTCAGCGGACCAAGGGGCCCTACAATGAGCAGTTCTTC	CASSLVVQRTKGPYNEQFF
NA	TRBV12-3/TRBV12-4	NA	TRBJ1-2	TGTGCCAGCAGTTTTGGGAGTGGCTACACCTTC	CASSFGSGYTF
NA	TRBV19	NA	TRBJ1-2	TGTGCCAGTAGTATACTCTCCGCCGTCTCGGGCTACACCTTC	CASSILSAVSGYTF
NA	TRBV29-1	TRBD1	TRBJ1-5	TGCAGCGTCGCGGGACAGGAGAATCAGCCCCAGCATTTT	CSVAGQENQPQHF
few	TRBV12-3/TRBV12-4	NA	TRBJ1-2	TGTGCCACTCACCGGTATGGCTACACCTTC	CATHRYGYTF
NA	TRBV29-1	NA	TRBJ1-1	TGCAGCGTTGAATGGGGGTTCCTGAACACTGAAGCTTTCTTT	CSVEWGFLNTEAFF
many	TRBV7-3	NA	TRBJ2-2	TGTGCCAGCAGCTTATTTGTATTGGGCGGGGAGCTGTTTTTT	CASSLFVLGGELFF
NA	TRBV19	TRBD1	TRBJ1-1	TGTGCCAGTAGCCGACAGGGCTACACTGAAGCTTTCTTT	CASSRQGYTEAFF
few	TRBV5-4	TRBD1	TRBJ1-1	TGTGCCAGCAGCACCGGGACAGGGGGCACTGAAGCTTTCTTT	CASSTGTGGTEAFF
NA	TRBV20-1	NA	TRBJ2-5	TGCAGTGCTAGAGTAGGTGGTGGCGAAGAGACCCAGTACTTC	CSARVGGGEETQYF
few	TRBV18	NA	TRBJ1-4	TGTGCCAGCTCCTTTGACAGCAAGAATGAAAAACTGTTTTTT	CASSFDSKNEKLFF
few	TRBV7-9	NA	TRBJ1-1	TGTGCCAGCAGCTTAGGGCCAGGGCCGAACACTGAAGCTTTCTTT	CASSLGPGPNTEAFF
NA	TRBV27	TRBD1	TRBJ1-2	TGTGCCAGCAGTCCAGGACAGGGTCAATATGGCTACACCTTC	CASSPGQGQYGYTF
few	TRBV5-1	TRBD1	TRBJ1-1	TGCGCCAGCAGCTCAGGACAGGGGAGAACTGAAGCTTTCTTT	CASSSGQGRTEAFF
few	TRBV25-1	TRBD2	TRBJ2-2	TGTGCCAGCAGTGAATCCTCGGGGGGGAACACCGGGGAGCTGTTTTTT	CASSESSGGNTGELFF
few	TRBV5-1	NA	TRBJ2-3	TGCGCCAGCTGGGGATCCGGCACAGATACGCAGTATTTT	CASWGSGTDTQYF
few	TRBV28	NA	TRBJ1-3	TGTGCCGCGCAGGGAGCGGGTTCTGGAAACACCATATATTTT	CAAQGAGSGNTIYF
NA	TRBV7-8	NA	TRBJ1-3	TGTGCCAGCAGCTTAGGCCTCACCATGTCCGGAAACACCATATATTTT	CASSLGLTMSGNTIYF
many	TRBV29-1	NA	TRBJ1-3	TGCAGCGTTGAGGCAGTTGACTCTGGAAACACCATATATTTT	CSVEAVDSGNTIYF
NA	TRBV7-2	NA	TRBJ2-5	TGTGCCAGCAGCTTAGCGACTGTGTTGGAGACCCAGTACTTC	CASSLATVLETQYF